The 18 T cell receptor beta chains in this list originate from one sample, sequenced in a study of regulatory T cells in long-lasting Graves disease. The time point was: newly diagnosed GD, antithyroid drugs for less than 3 months. The authors made the TCR library using RNA they extracted from PBMCs. CDR3 regions were amplified by Arm-PCR using iRepertoire HTBI primers to build TCR beta libraries. TCRdb independently ran MiXCR on the multiplex PCR reads; one entry per CDR3 protein. The data contain some 220,000 distinct CDR3 sequences, 15% to 20% of them seen just once; the ten biggest clones take up 10% to 15%. This sample also belongs to another study, concerning T cells in Graves' hyperthyroidism and ophthalmopathy.

The specimen was peripheral blood mononuclear cells (PBMCs), collected at new diagnosis, from a patient treated with antithyroid drugs. Receptors were obtained from a woman aged 30 to 39 with Graves disease.

This clonotype was recorded at least ten times. The rearrangement uses TRBV30 and TRBJ1-2; weak D call: TRBD1 (5 bases). CDR3 length: 14 amino acids. Between the trimmed V and J ends, which lost 4 bases and 5 bases, there was a span of 17 bases. The germline gives CDR1 GTSNPN, CDR2 SVGIG (reference sequence). In DNA form, the CDR3 reads TGTGCCTGGATTGGGACTCCGGAGCAATATGGCTACACCTTC. This sequence encodes CAWIGTPEQYGYTF.

This clonotype showed up many times. The chain employs TRBV28 and TRBJ2-3; no clear D. Germline V gives CDR1 MDHEN, CDR2 SYDVKM. V dropped 6 bases and J dropped 7 bases, with 5 bases sitting between them. The CDR3 extends over 10 amino acids. The CDR3 DNA sequence: TGTGCCAGCAGGGCTAATACGCAGTATTTT. Encoded protein: CASRANTQYF.

This clonotype was observed many times. The rearrangement uses TRBV28 and TRBJ1-1; TRBD1 matches at 9 bases. Trimming at V came to 5 bases and at J to 1 base, leaving 5 bases not matched to a gene. The CDR3 is made up of 15 amino acids. CDR1 and CDR2 from the germline V gene are MDHEN and SYDVKM. The CDR3 DNA reads as TGTGCCAGCAGTGACCCGGGACAGGGGAACACTGAAGCTTTCTTT. Encoded protein: CASSDPGQGNTEAFF. The variable domain in full, with the rest retrieved from reference TRBV28 and TRBJ1-1, is DVKVTQSSRYLVKRTGEKVFLECVQDMDHENMFWYRQDPGLGLRLIYFSYDVKMKEKGDIPEGYSVSREKKERFSLILESASTNQTSMYLCASSDPGQGNTEAFFGQGTRLTVV.

This clonotype was recorded only once. The chain carries TRBV19 and TRBJ2-7; possible D gene TRBD2, 5 bases. CDR3 size: 16 residues. Germline CDR1 LNHDA, CDR2 SQIVND (reference sequence). V lost 5 bases and J lost 0, with 17 bases in between. CDR3 sequence: CASSVSGGLSSYEQYF. The DNA of the CDR3 is TGTGCCAGTAGTGTTTCAGGAGGCCTAAGCTCCTACGAGCAGTACTTC.

This clonotype was counted many times. The chain employs TRBV28 and TRBJ1-1; 8 positions match TRBD1. CDR3 length: 14 residues. With V trimmed by 5 bases and J by 6 bases, 8 bases remained unmatched. Germline loops: CDR1 MDHEN, CDR2 SYDVKM. The DNA for the CDR3 is TGTGCCAGCAGTCCCAGGACAGGGCACTCTGAAGCTTTCTTT. Amino acid sequence: CASSPRTGHSEAFF. Supplemented by reference TRBV28 and TRBJ1-1, the full variable domain reads DVKVTQSSRYLVKRTGEKVFLECVQDMDHENMFWYRQDPGLGLRLIYFSYDVKMKEKGDIPEGYSVSREKKERFSLILESASTNQTSMYLCASSPRTGHSEAFFGQGTRLTVV.

This clonotype was detected ten times or more. The junction departs from the called germline gene at one end, perhaps through a read error. The rearrangement joins TRBV12-3 or TRBV12-4 to TRBJ2-5, with 8 positions matching TRBD2. This CDR3 spans 14 amino acids. The CDR3 DNA follows: TGCGCCAGCAGCTCAGGACTAGCCCGGGAGACCCAGTACTTC. Translated, it gives CASSSGLARETQYF.

This clonotype was counted between two and nine times. The J gene is TRBJ1-2, the V gene TRBV28; D perhaps matches TRBD1 (6 bases). CDR3 length equals 14 residues. Per germline, CDR1 MDHEN and CDR2 SYDVKM. Trimming shortened V by 2 bases and J by 6 bases, and 13 bases separated the two germline ends. CDR3 protein: CASSLNGRGNGYTF. In DNA, the CDR3 is TGTGCCAGCAGTTTAAACGGCAGGGGAAATGGCTACACCTTC.

The chain joins TRBV11-2 to TRBJ2-6; D is undetermined. The germline V gene has CDR1 SGHAT and CDR2 FQNNGV. The CDR3 sequence is 15 residues long. Trimming pared 6 bases from V and 1 base from J, leaving 10 bases between. The CDR3 loop reads CASRQTQSGANVLTF. The CDR3 bases are TGTGCCAGCAGGCAAACCCAGTCTGGGGCCAACGTCCTGACTTTC.

This clonotype has at least ten counts. CDR3 in amino acids: CASINPAAATPNYGYTF. The CDR3 DNA sequence: TGTGCCAGCATTAACCCTGCGGCAGCGACACCTAACTATGGCTACACCTTC. The V and J genes are TRBV2 and TRBJ1-2; no clear D. Trimming took 7 bases from V and 0 from J, leaving 21 bases between them. Per germline, CDR1 SNHLY and CDR2 FYNNEI. CDR3 length: 17 residues.

This clonotype was observed a single time. The J gene is TRBJ2-1, the V gene TRBV28, with D possibly being TRBD1 (5 bases). V was trimmed by 5 bases and J by 6 bases, leaving 17 bases between them. Per germline, CDR1 MDHEN and CDR2 SYDVKM. The CDR3 loop spans 15 amino acids. The CDR3 is CASSGKTVVVNEQFF. Written as DNA, the CDR3 is TGTGCCAGCAGTGGAAAGACAGTAGTCGTCAATGAGCAGTTCTTC.

The chain uses TRBV13 and TRBJ2-1; D is perhaps TRBD1 or TRBD2 (6 bases each). The germline V and J ends were trimmed by 6 bases and 5 bases, with 20 bases remaining between them. The CDR3 contains 16 residues. Germline V CDR1 and CDR2: PRHDT, FYEKMQ (reference sequence). The CDR3 loop reads CASSYSPGEGDNEQFF. CDR3 DNA sequence: TGTGCCAGCAGTTATTCCCCGGGAGAGGGGGACAATGAGCAGTTCTTC.

The rearrangement joins TRBV29-1 to TRBJ2-1; TRBD2 matches at 11 bases. Losses at the gene ends were 7 bases for V and 4 bases for J; bases not matched to a gene: 3. This CDR3 region has 13 residues. Germline V gene data show CDR1 as SQVTM and CDR2 as ANQGSEA. The CDR3, as DNA: TGCAGCGGTGGGACTAGCGGTTACAATGAGCAGTTCTTC. It specifies CSGGTSGYNEQFF.

This clonotype was recorded at least ten times. CDR3 sequence reads: CASSSGWTGNNEQFF. CDR3 DNA sequence: TGTGCCAGCAGCTCCGGTTGGACCGGGAACAATGAGCAGTTCTTC. V is TRBV7-6 and J is TRBJ2-1, with a tentative D call TRBD2 (5 bases). Germline assignment: CDR1 SGHVS and CDR2 FNYEAQ. The CDR3 sequence is 15 residues long. V was trimmed by 4 bases and J by 5 bases, leaving 15 bases between them.

This clonotype appeared once. The chain couples TRBV28 to TRBJ1-1, with 9 bases that match TRBD1. Germline CDR1 is MDHEN and CDR2 is SYDVKM. With 5 bases clipped from V and 0 bases from J, the junction kept 7 bases outside the gene matches. CDR3 length: 16 amino acids. CDR3 in DNA: TGTGCCAGCAGTCCTCCGGGACAGGGCATGAACACTGAAGCTTTCTTT. It codes for CASSPPGQGMNTEAFF.

This clonotype was found many times. The chain recombines TRBV19 with TRBJ2-2; a possible D gene is TRBD1 (6 bases). The CDR3 is made up of 16 amino acids. V was shortened by 3 bases and J by 0 bases, with 11 bases between the two germline ends. Germline V gene data show CDR1 as LNHDA and CDR2 as SQIVND (reference sequence). CDR3 bases: TGTGCCAGTAGTATCGGACAGAACGCGAACACCGGGGAGCTGTTTTTT. Its translation is CASSIGQNANTGELFF.

This clonotype appeared many times. The genes are TRBV19 and TRBJ1-2; D is possibly TRBD1 (6 bases). The CDR3 covers 13 residues. Between the trimmed V and J ends, which lost 5 bases and 8 bases, there was a span of 15 bases. Germline V gene data show CDR1 as LNHDA and CDR2 as SQIVND (reference sequence). The CDR3 DNA sequence: TGTGCCAGTAGTCCTCAGGGGAGCCGAGGCTACACCTTC. It translates to CASSPQGSRGYTF.

The chain combines TRBV10-3 with TRBJ2-1; TRBD1 matches 10 bases. The V segment lost 4 bases and the J segment 5 bases; nucleotides outside the gene matches: 8. From germline, CDR1 is ENHRY and CDR2 SYGVKD. The CDR3 is 16 amino acids. DNA for the CDR3: TGTGCCATCAGTGGATCTCCGGGACAGGGGCACAATGAGCAGTTCTTC. Its protein product is CAISGSPGQGHNEQFF.

This clonotype showed up many times. The J gene is TRBJ2-6, the V gene TRBV29-1; D uncertain. Germline CDR1 is SQVTM and CDR2 is ANQGSEA. V lost 3 bases, J lost 0 bases, and 6 bases lay in between. CDR3 length: 14 amino acids. CDR3 loop: CSVEQISGANVLTF. As DNA, the CDR3 is TGCAGCGTTGAGCAGATCTCTGGGGCCAACGTCCTGACTTTC.